This T cell receptor (beta chain) was recorded in a study of shared clonotypes between healthy human individuals. The wider study: Donor ages ranged 18 to 49 years: a couple of women, a few men. Study-wide results and limits: Non-shared clonotypes displayed generation probabilities falling below those of clonotypes present in all four donors.

CD45RO-negative, CCR7-positively selected cells formed the naive CD8 fraction, excluding terminally differentiated effector memory CD45RA+ cells. A note on this clone: What it recognizes is unknown.

Germline loops: CDR1 SGHDT, CDR2 YYEEEE. The CDR3 has 14 amino acids. V lost 3 bases, J lost 0 bases, and 10 bases lay in between. Sequencing was at deep level. For every subset, genomic DNA was evenly distributed across several immunoSEQ plates. Sequenced by immunoSEQ multiplex PCR; TCRdb stores in-frame clones only, minus some. The sample carries around 600,000 clones, approximately 95% recorded once. The sequence was obtained from a woman in her 30s in good health. The chain is built from TRBV5-6 and TRBJ2-7; D is possibly TRBD2 (5 bases). Material for sequencing was naive CD8+ T cells sorted from blood. This CDR3 is CASSYSAFSYEQYF. The CDR3 nucleotides read TGTGCCAGCAGCTATAGCGCCTTCTCCTACGAGCAGTACTTC.